This entry lists 27 T cell receptor beta chains sequenced from one sample in a study of PD-L1 blockade in urothelial cancer. The time point was: pretreatment peripheral blood. Clones were read by immunoSEQ multiplex PCR, and TCRdb kept only the in-frame ones, dropping some. The sample lists 130,000 or so clones; around 84% were seen once. The sample consisted of PBMCs, taken around atezolizumab (anti-PD-L1) treatment. Receptors were obtained from a man aged 45-60 years with urothelial cancer.

V usage is TRBV30 and J usage is TRBJ1-4, with TRBD1 matching over 8 bases. CDR3 length: 14 amino acids. CDR1 is GTSNPN and CDR2 is SVGIG in the germline V gene (reference sequence). Trimming at V came to 5 bases and at J to 3 bases, leaving 5 bases not matched to a gene. The CDR3 here is CAWDQGAANEKLFF. The CDR3 DNA reads TGTGCCTGGGACCAGGGGGCGGCTAATGAAAAACTGTTTTTT. Using reference TRBV30 and TRBJ1-4 for the parts outside the CDR3, the full variable domain is SQTIHQWPATLVQPVGSPLSLECTVEGTSNPNLYWYRQAAGRGLQLLFYSVGIGQISSEVPQNLSASRPQDRQFILSSKKLLLSDSGFYLCAWDQGAANEKLFFGSGTQLSVL.

The V and J genes are TRBV10-1 and TRBJ2-7, with TRBD2 matching 10 bases. Trimming removed 6 bases from V and 5 bases from J; junction bases left unmatched: 13. This CDR3 has 16 residues. Germline V CDR1 and CDR2: WNHNN, SYGVQD (reference sequence). CDR3 in DNA: TGCGCCAGCAGCCCGGCAGGGCTAGCGGGAGACCACGAGCAGTACTTC. The encoded protein is CASSPAGLAGDHEQYF.

This rearrangement joins TRBV2 to TRBJ2-1, with a tentative D call TRBD1 (5 bases). The germline V gene has CDR1 SNHLY and CDR2 FYNNEI. The CDR3 is 12 residues long. V lost 6 bases and J 6 bases, leaving 9 bases between the germline ends. CDR3 bases: TGTGCCAGCAGAGGGGTCGGCAATGAGCAGTTCTTC. Amino acid sequence: CASRGVGNEQFF.

The chain joins TRBV30 to TRBJ1-2; 8 nucleotides match TRBD1. The CDR3 has 13 amino acids. Trimming removed 5 bases from V and 2 bases from J; junction bases left unmatched: 4. Germline assignment: CDR1 GTSNPN and CDR2 SVGIG (reference sequence). In nucleotides, the CDR3 is TGTGCCTGGGACAACAGGGGGAACTATGGCTACACCTTC. Amino acid sequence: CAWDNRGNYGYTF. The complete variable domain, with remaining parts taken from reference TRBV30 and TRBJ1-2, reads SQTIHQWPATLVQPVGSPLSLECTVEGTSNPNLYWYRQAAGRGLQLLFYSVGIGQISSEVPQNLSASRPQDRQFILSSKKLLLSDSGFYLCAWDNRGNYGYTFGSGTRLTVV.

The chain links TRBV25-1 to TRBJ2-6; D ambiguous. With 3 bases removed from V and 1 base from J, the gap between germline ends came to 7 bases. Germline loops: CDR1 MGHDK, CDR2 SYGVNS. The CDR3 has 15 amino acids. CDR3 nucleotide sequence: TGTGCCAGCAGTGAGTCAGGTTCTGGGGCCAACGTCCTGACTTTC. Amino acids: CASSESGSGANVLTF. The whole variable domain, filled in from reference TRBV25-1 and TRBJ2-6, reads EADIYQTPRYLVIGTGKKITLECSQTMGHDKMYWYQQDPGMELHLIHYSYGVNSTEKGDLSSESTVSRIRTEHFPLTLESARPSHTSQYLCASSESGSGANVLTFGAGSRLTVL.

The V call is TRBV7-9, the J call TRBJ1-2; D might be TRBD1 (6 bases). Trimming took off 4 bases at V and 0 bases at J, with 12 bases between the two ends. The CDR3 is 15 amino acids. Per germline, CDR1 SEHNR and CDR2 FQNEAQ (reference sequence). In nucleotides, the CDR3 is TGTGCCAGCAGCTCCCGGGACATGTCTAACTATGGCTACACCTTC. Translating it yields CASSSRDMSNYGYTF.

The chain links TRBV5-1 to TRBJ2-4, with TRBD2 as a possible D gene (5 bases). V lost 0 bases to trimming and J lost 1 base, with 17 bases between them. The length of the CDR3 is 18 residues. Germline V gives CDR1 SGHRS, CDR2 YFSETQ. CDR3 bases: TGCGCCAGCAGCTTGGTTCTCGGAGGCGATGGGGCCAAAAACATTCAGTACTTC. Protein product: CASSLVLGGDGAKNIQYF.

This chain joins TRBV7-9 and TRBJ2-7; 11 bases agree with TRBD2. This CDR3 contains 14 residues. Germline CDR1 and CDR2: SEHNR and FQNEAQ (reference sequence). The V gene end was trimmed by 5 bases and the J gene end by 3 bases; junction bases not matched to a gene: 3. CDR3 sequence: CASSILAGDYEQYF. The DNA for the CDR3 is TGTGCCAGCAGCATACTAGCGGGGGACTACGAGCAGTACTTC. The whole variable domain, filled in from reference TRBV7-9 and TRBJ2-7, reads DTGVSQNPRHKITKRGQNVTFRCDPISEHNRLYWYRQTLGQGPEFLTYFQNEAQLEKSRLLSDRFSAERPKGSFSTLEIQRTEQGDSAMYLCASSILAGDYEQYFGPGTRLTVT.

The J gene is TRBJ2-5, the V gene TRBV19; 10 nucleotides align to TRBD2. CDR3 length: 13 residues. J was trimmed by 4 bases and V by 6 bases; bases with no gene match: 2. CDR1 and CDR2 from the germline V gene are LNHDA and SQIVND (reference sequence). The CDR3 sequence: CASSRLAGETQYF. The CDR3 nucleotides are TGTGCCAGTAGCCGACTAGCGGGAGAGACCCAGTACTTC.

The rearrangement joins TRBV29-1 to TRBJ2-7, with D maybe TRBD2 (5 bases). Between the trimmed V and J ends, which lost 4 bases and 3 bases, there was a span of 13 bases. This CDR3 has 13 amino acids. Germline V gene sequence: CDR1 SQVTM, CDR2 ANQGSEA. CDR3 in amino acids: CSVGGVRYYEQYF. CDR3 coding DNA: TGCAGCGTTGGGGGAGTAAGGTACTACGAGCAGTACTTC.

This chain joins TRBV18 and TRBJ2-7, with a tentative D call TRBD1 (6 bases). V was shortened by 2 bases and J by 2 bases, with 13 bases between the two germline ends. The CDR3 covers 15 residues. Germline V gene sequence: CDR1 KGHSH, CDR2 LQKENI. CDR3 residues: CASSPIRGQTYEQYF. The CDR3 DNA is TGTGCCAGCTCACCAATCAGGGGTCAAACCTACGAGCAGTACTTC.

This chain's CDR3 is CASSAGNRGSYEQYF. CDR3 sequence (DNA): TGTGCCAGCAGTGCGGGTAACAGGGGGTCCTACGAGCAGTACTTC. The chain carries TRBV25-1 and TRBJ2-7; 8 bases are shared with TRBD1. Germline V CDR1 and CDR2: MGHDK, SYGVNS. V was clipped by 4 bases and J by 1 base; unmatched bases: 6. This CDR3 is built from 15 residues.

In this sample, this clone turned up once. The J gene is TRBJ2-4, the V gene TRBV7-2; D uncertain. The CDR3 has 12 residues. Deletions cut 1 base from V and 9 bases from J, with 7 bases between. The germline CDR1 and CDR2 sequences are SGHTA and FQGNSA. This CDR3 is CASSLGTGIQYF. The CDR3 coding sequence is TGTGCCAGCAGCTTAGGCACCGGCATTCAGTACTTC.

This rearrangement joins TRBV9 to TRBJ2-2; 7 bases line up with TRBD2. The CDR3 spans 16 residues. CDR1 is SGDLS and CDR2 is YYNGEE in the germline V gene. V was clipped by 3 bases and J by 1 base; unmatched bases: 6. The CDR3 loop reads CASSARWGGNTGELFF. Written as DNA, the CDR3 is TGTGCCAGCAGCGCCCGGTGGGGGGGGAACACCGGGGAGCTGTTTTTT.

The chain recombines TRBV7-9 with TRBJ2-7; 8 bases are a match to TRBD1. Per the germline V gene, CDR1 is SEHNR and CDR2 is FQNEAQ (reference sequence). J lost 3 bases, V lost 9 bases, and 7 bases had no gene match. This CDR3 spans 13 amino acids. CDR3 amino acids: CASQRGTGYEQYF. In DNA, the CDR3 is TGTGCCAGTCAACGAGGGACAGGCTACGAGCAGTACTTC.

The rearrangement joins TRBV4-1 to TRBJ2-7; the match to TRBD2 covers 12 bases. The CDR3 consists of 19 residues. The germline V gene has CDR1 MGHRA and CDR2 YSYEKL. V lost 0 bases and J lost 1; bases outside the gene matches: 10. CDR3 protein: CASSQELRLAGDISYEQYF. The CDR3 DNA reads TGCGCCAGCAGCCAAGAATTAAGACTAGCGGGAGATATTTCCTACGAGCAGTACTTC.

The chain links TRBV28 to TRBJ2-5; 10 nucleotides match TRBD2. V shed 2 bases and J 7 bases; nucleotides not matched to a gene: 10. CDR1 is MDHEN, CDR2 SYDVKM, per germline. The CDR3 has 16 amino acids. The CDR3 nucleotides are TGTGCCAGCAGTTTACGCCTAGCGGGGGCGTATTGGACCCAGTACTTC. Translation: CASSLRLAGAYWTQYF.

V usage is TRBV2 and J usage is TRBJ2-7, with a possible D match to TRBD1 (6 bases). Germline loops: CDR1 SNHLY, CDR2 FYNNEI. The CDR3 covers 15 residues. The V end was cut by 2 bases, the J end by 2 bases, with 13 bases between. The CDR3 DNA follows: TGTGCCAGCAGTGAATTACCAGGGGTGACCTACGAGCAGTACTTC. Its translation is CASSELPGVTYEQYF.

This clone was detected only a few times. The V and J genes are TRBV6-5 and TRBJ2-1; tentatively, D is TRBD2 (6 bases). V dropped 4 bases and J dropped 4 bases, with 17 bases sitting between them. Looked up from germline, CDR1 is MNHEY and CDR2 is SVGAGI. The CDR3 runs to 16 residues. CDR3 DNA sequence: TGTGCCAGCAGTTCGTCAGGCCTAGCGAGATACAATGAGCAGTTCTTC. Amino acid sequence: CASSSSGLARYNEQFF.

V gene TRBV4-2 combines with J gene TRBJ2-5; D might be TRBD2 (5 bases). V was shortened by 0 bases and J by 4 bases, with 9 bases between the two germline ends. Germline V CDR1 and CDR2: LGHNA, YNFKEQ. The CDR3 extends over 14 amino acids. CDR3 in DNA: TGTGCCAGCAGCCAAGAGAGGGCTGGAGAGACCCAGTACTTC. It yields the protein CASSQERAGETQYF.

The CDR3 protein is CASSWTGSGSPLHF. CDR3 bases: TGTGCCAGCAGTTGGACAGGGTCGGGATCACCCCTCCACTTT. The V gene is TRBV6-5, the J gene TRBJ1-6, with TRBD1 matching over 8 bases. J lost 10 bases, V lost 4 bases, and 6 bases had no gene match. This CDR3 has 14 residues. Germline CDR1 is MNHEY and CDR2 is SVGAGI.

The chain joins TRBV19 to TRBJ2-3; a possible D gene is TRBD1 (5 bases). Germline values: CDR1 LNHDA, CDR2 SQIVND (reference sequence). The CDR3 runs to 15 residues. Trimming stripped 4 bases from V and 7 bases from J, with 18 bases between. The CDR3 region is CASSRGIPVQNTQYF. The CDR3 DNA sequence: TGTGCCAGTAGTAGGGGCATTCCCGTACAGAATACGCAGTATTTT. The entire variable domain, with the rest obtained from reference TRBV19 and TRBJ2-3, is as follows: DGGITQSPKYLFRKEGQNVTLSCEQNLNHDAMYWYRQDPGQGLRLIYYSQIVNDFQKGDIAEGYSVSREKKESFPLTVTSAQKNPTAFYLCASSRGIPVQNTQYFGPGTRLTVL.

This clone was seen only a few times. J is TRBJ2-7 and V is TRBV7-6; 8 bases fit TRBD1. The V gene end was trimmed by 5 bases and the J gene end by 6 bases; junction bases not matched to a gene: 12. The CDR3 extends over 15 amino acids. Looked up from germline, CDR1 is SGHVS and CDR2 is FNYEAQ. CDR3 DNA sequence: TGTGCCAGCAGCCCGTTCGCGGGACAGGTGGGCGAGCAGTACTTC. Protein: CASSPFAGQVGEQYF.

The V gene is TRBV28, the J gene TRBJ1-5; a weak D match, TRBD1 (5 bases). Deletions cut 7 bases from V and 4 bases from J, with 8 bases between. The germline V gene has CDR1 MDHEN and CDR2 SYDVKM. The CDR3 is made up of 12 amino acids. This CDR3 reads CASIQGNQPQHF. Written as DNA, the CDR3 is TGTGCCAGCATCCAGGGAAATCAGCCCCAGCATTTT.

The chain carries TRBV28 and TRBJ2-7; TRBD2 agrees at 8 bases. With V trimmed by 1 base and J by 2 bases, 7 bases remained unmatched. Per germline, CDR1 MDHEN and CDR2 SYDVKM. The CDR3 has 16 residues. CDR3 residues: CASSLSPGGPPYEQYF. The CDR3, as DNA: TGTGCCAGCAGTTTATCACCGGGAGGGCCCCCCTACGAGCAGTACTTC.

The chain couples TRBV6-6 to TRBJ2-3, with TRBD2 matching over 8 bases. Germline trimming cut 7 bases from V and 3 bases from J; bases unmatched to any gene: 3. Germline CDR1 and CDR2: MNHNY and SVGAGI (reference sequence). This CDR3 has 13 residues. Written as DNA, the CDR3 is TGTGCCAGCACATTAGCGGGAACAGATACGCAGTATTTT. Amino acids: CASTLAGTDTQYF.

The V call is TRBV5-1, the J call TRBJ1-6; a weak D match, TRBD1 (6 bases). V lost 0 bases and J 6 bases, leaving 13 bases between the germline ends. The CDR3 is 16 amino acids. Germline V CDR1 and CDR2: SGHRS, YFSETQ. The CDR3 spells CASSLGYVGGNSPLHF. DNA for the CDR3: TGCGCCAGCAGCTTGGGATACGTAGGGGGTAATTCACCCCTCCACTTT.